This TCR beta chain is from a study of blood T cell repertoires in COVID-19. Study-level information: T cells, B-cell-depleted T cells, or PBMCs supplied cDNA or gDNA.

Data came from immunoSEQ multiplex PCR; TCRdb stores just in-frame clones and leaves some out. The table shows approximately 54,000 clones, with approximately 87% occurring only once. This sequence was found in a man aged 50-59 years with acute or convalescent COVID-19. Sequencing was carried out using peripheral blood.

The CDR3 DNA reads as TGTGCCTGGAATCAAGCGGGGATGGATGAGCAGTTCTTC. Its translation is CAWNQAGMDEQFF. The V call is TRBV30, the J call TRBJ2-1; TRBD2 matches at 7 bases. CDR3 size: 13 residues. The J segment lost 8 bases and the V segment lost 4 bases, leaving 8 bases of the junction unmatched. Germline assignment: CDR1 GTSNPN and CDR2 SVGIG (reference sequence). Complete variable domain (other parts from reference TRBV30 and TRBJ2-1): SQTIHQWPATLVQPVGSPLSLECTVEGTSNPNLYWYRQAAGRGLQLLFYSVGIGQISSEVPQNLSASRPQDRQFILSSKKLLLSDSGFYLCAWNQAGMDEQFFGPGTRLTVL.